The 10 T cell receptor beta chains below were found in one sample sequenced in a study of cytotoxic CD8 clonotypes in ibrutinib-treated CLL. Sequencing was performed with immunoSEQ multiplex PCR; in TCRdb, only in-frame clones are kept and a portion is missing. The top ten clones hold about 29% of a sample with nearly 50,000 clones, more than 55% of them seen once. The sample was PBMCs, taken after 24 months of ibrutinib treatment. The receptors were sampled from a human donor with chronic lymphocytic leukemia.

The chain combines TRBV11-2 with TRBJ1-3; D ambiguous. The CDR3 extends over 15 amino acids. In germline, CDR1 is SGHAT, CDR2 FQNNGV. V lost 5 bases and J lost 0, with 11 bases in between. Here the CDR3 reads CASSGGGSSGNTIYF. The CDR3 DNA follows: TGTGCCAGCAGCGGCGGTGGAAGCTCTGGAAACACCATATATTTT.

This clone was recorded many times. The V and J genes are TRBV4-1 and TRBJ1-2, with D perhaps TRBD1 (5 bases). From germline, CDR1 is MGHRA and CDR2 YSYEKL. This CDR3 is built from 15 residues. V shed 5 bases and J shed 2 bases, with 15 bases lying between them. CDR3 sequence reads: CASSMGQVNNYGYTF. In nucleotides, the CDR3 is TGCGCCAGCAGCATGGGGCAGGTGAACAACTATGGCTACACCTTC.

V gene TRBV7-6 combines with J gene TRBJ2-2, with TRBD1 matching 7 bases. Germline V gene data show CDR1 as SGHVS and CDR2 as FNYEAQ. This CDR3 is 17 amino acids long. J was trimmed by 0 bases and V by 0 bases; bases with no gene match: 4. The CDR3 reads CASSLAPGQTNTGELFF. CDR3 in DNA: TGTGCCAGCAGCTTAGCCCCGGGACAGACGAACACCGGGGAGCTGTTTTTT.

V and J are TRBV7-9 and TRBJ2-1; D is possibly TRBD1 (6 bases). V lost 5 bases to trimming and J lost 8 bases, with 25 bases between them. Germline V gives CDR1 SEHNR, CDR2 FQNEAQ (reference sequence). The CDR3 is 17 residues long. DNA of the CDR3: TGTGCCAGCAGCCCCCCGCAAGGACAGCCACAAGGTGATGAGCAGTTCTTC. It codes for CASSPPQGQPQGDEQFF.

This clone has just one count. The V and J genes are TRBV7-8 and TRBJ2-7, with D unclear. The germline CDR1 and CDR2 sequences are SGHVS and FQNEAQ. The CDR3 loop spans 14 amino acids. V was clipped by 0 bases and J by 3 bases, with 9 bases between them. Written as DNA, the CDR3 is TGTGCCAGCAGCTTAGCGGCAGTTAACTACGAGCAGTACTTC. Translated, it gives CASSLAAVNYEQYF.

The chain is built from TRBV5-8 and TRBJ2-1; maybe TRBD2 (5 bases). This CDR3 is 16 amino acids long. Germline CDR1 reads SGHTS; CDR2 reads YDEGEE. The germline V and J ends were trimmed by 0 bases and 4 bases, with 14 bases remaining between them. CDR3 bases: TGTGCCAGCAGCTTGGCCTTATTAGCGACTTACAATGAGCAGTTCTTC. This gives the protein CASSLALLATYNEQFF.

Only a few counts were recorded for this clone. The CDR3 bases are TGTGCCAGTAGTACAGGACTAGCGGGGACCAATGAGCAGTTCTTC. Amino acids: CASSTGLAGTNEQFF. The chain uses TRBV19 and TRBJ2-1, with 12 bases aligning to TRBD2. The CDR3 runs to 15 residues. The V and J ends lost 4 bases and 6 bases, in that order; junction bases with no gene match: 4. CDR1 and CDR2 from the germline V gene are LNHDA and SQIVND (reference sequence). Based on the CDR3 plus reference TRBV19 and TRBJ2-1, the full variable domain is DGGITQSPKYLFRKEGQNVTLSCEQNLNHDAMYWYRQDPGQGLRLIYYSQIVNDFQKGDIAEGYSVSREKKESFPLTVTSAQKNPTAFYLCASSTGLAGTNEQFFGPGTRLTVL.

The chain is built from TRBV6-1 and TRBJ2-3; 9 nucleotides agree with TRBD1. CDR1 and CDR2 from the germline V gene are MNHNS and SASEGT. There are 17 residues in the CDR3. With V trimmed by 4 bases and J by 10 bases, 18 bases remained unmatched. The CDR3: CASSAGRQGGSTGAQYF. CDR3 coding DNA: TGTGCCAGCAGTGCTGGTCGACAGGGGGGCTCCACCGGGGCGCAGTATTTT.

This clone appeared once. This chain joins TRBV19 and TRBJ2-2; 9 bases align to TRBD1. CDR3 length equals 15 residues. J was trimmed by 5 bases and V by 4 bases; bases with no gene match: 5. Germline CDR1 LNHDA, CDR2 SQIVND (reference sequence). The CDR3 region is CASSRGQGRTGELFF. The CDR3 nucleotides are TGTGCCAGTAGTAGGGGACAGGGTCGTACCGGGGAGCTGTTTTTT.

V usage is TRBV11-3 and J usage is TRBJ2-3; D is possibly TRBD1 (6 bases). With 3 bases removed from V and 2 bases from J, the gap between germline ends came to 12 bases. This CDR3 is built from 15 residues. Germline V gene lookup returns CDR1 SGHNT and CDR2 YENEEA. This CDR3 reads CASSLATGFTDTQYF. The CDR3 bases are TGTGCCAGCAGCTTGGCAACAGGGTTCACAGATACGCAGTATTTT.